One T cell receptor (beta chain) is described in this entry. Its antigen is not identified. CD45RO/CCR7/CD25/CD127/CD95/CD27 staining was used to isolate CD4+ naive, central memory, regulatory and stem cell-like memory cells by sorting. The germline CDR1 and CDR2 sequences are SGHRS and YFSETQ. The V end lost 4 bases, the J end lost 4 bases, and 18 bases lay between the germline ends. This CDR3 comprises 16 residues. The entry originates in a study of beta chain features in type 1 diabetes. Study results and limitations: The study found fewer insertions and more deletions at VDJ junctions in type 1 diabetes patients. In cDNA sequencing, cells with high TCR expression could be over-represented. Among patients, naive, central memory and Treg TCRB repertoires appeared more similar than among healthy donors. The study found moderately but significantly shorter TCRB CDR3s in all four CD4+ subsets of Type 1 diabetes patients.

The study reverse transcribed the entire isolated RNA, so it sequenced expressed TCRB transcripts. Sequencing was performed with immunoSEQ multiplex PCR; in TCRdb, only in-frame clones are kept and a portion is missing. The sample has about 660,000 clones; about 14% are singletons. The receptor comes from a man in his late teens or twenties with type 1 diabetes. The sequenced sample consisted of naive CD4+ T cells from blood. The rearrangement links TRBV5-1 to TRBJ2-1; a possible D gene is TRBD1 (6 bases). As DNA, the CDR3 is TGCGCCAGCAGCGCCAAACAGGGTCAGCCTTACAATGAGCAGTTCTTC. Protein product: CASSAKQGQPYNEQFF. The complete variable domain, with remaining parts taken from reference TRBV5-1 and TRBJ2-1, reads KAGVTQTPRYLIKTRGQQVTLSCSPISGHRSVSWYQQTPGQGLQFLFEYFSETQRNKGNFPGRFSGRQFSNSRSEMNVSTLELGDSALYLCASSAKQGQPYNEQFFGPGTRLTVL.